The 19 T cell receptor beta chains in this list originate from one sample, sequenced in a study of T cells in Graves' hyperthyroidism and ophthalmopathy. RNA transcripts were the template for amplifying TCR beta CDR3 regions. HTBI primers were the set used in a first-round RT-PCR of the TCR CDR3. TCRdb used MiXCR to reprocess the multiplex PCR reads, holding one entry per CDR3 protein. The sample has approximately 600,000 distinct CDR3 sequences; under 25% are singletons. Sequenced material: blood. The receptors were sampled from a man aged 25 to 40 with Graves' ophthalmopathy.

This clonotype was observed a few times. This sequence joins TRBV13 and TRBJ2-5; D is perhaps TRBD1 (6 bases). The V end lost 7 bases, the J end lost 4 bases, and 19 bases lay between the germline ends. This CDR3 contains 15 residues. Germline V gene data show CDR1 as PRHDT and CDR2 as FYEKMQ (reference sequence). The CDR3 region is CASKDSGGDRETQYF. The CDR3 DNA follows: TGTGCCAGCAAGGACAGCGGAGGAGATAGAGAGACCCAGTACTTC. Full variable domain (missing parts from reference TRBV13 and TRBJ2-5): AAGVIQSPRHLIKEKRETATLKCYPIPRHDTVYWYQQGPGQDPQFLISFYEKMQSDKGSIPDRFSAQQFSDYHSELNMSSLELGDSALYFCASKDSGGDRETQYFGPGTRLLVL.

V gene TRBV10-3 combines with J gene TRBJ1-1; TRBD1 matches at 7 bases. The ends lost 10 bases at V and 2 bases at J; junction bases unmatched: 7. The germline V gene encodes CDR1 ENHRY and CDR2 SYGVKD. The CDR3 loop spans 13 amino acids. CDR3 bases: TGTGCCACTATACAGGGGACAAACACTGAAGCTTTCTTT. It codes for CATIQGTNTEAFF.

This clonotype has at least ten counts. The chain employs TRBV20-1 and TRBJ1-5; tentative D call: TRBD1 (5 bases). Trimming shortened V by 1 base and J by 0 bases, and 10 bases separated the two germline ends. CDR3 length equals 15 residues. CDR1 and CDR2 from the germline V gene are DFQATT and SNEGSKA (reference sequence). In nucleotides, the CDR3 is TGCAGTGCTAGAGTATGGGGGAGTAGCAATCAGCCCCAGCATTTT. Its translation: CSARVWGSSNQPQHF.

Many counts were recorded for this clonotype. This chain joins TRBV7-8 and TRBJ2-7; the D is unclear. The CDR3 contains 16 residues. V was pared by 3 bases and J by 2 bases, with 17 bases between. Per the germline V gene, CDR1 is SGHVS and CDR2 is FQNEAQ. Here the CDR3 DNA reads TGTGCCAGCAGCTTCGGCGGCCGGCAGGCCGCCTACGAGCAGTACTTC. It specifies CASSFGGRQAAYEQYF.

This chain joins TRBV5-6 and TRBJ2-1, with 8 bases fitting TRBD2. Unmatched junction bases numbered 12, after V lost 4 bases and J lost 6 bases. Germline V gene data show CDR1 as SGHDT and CDR2 as YYEEEE. This CDR3 has 16 amino acids. The CDR3 nucleotides read TGTGCCAGCAGCGCCCCGGGACTAGGAGGTGCCAATGAGCAGTTCTTC. Translation gives CASSAPGLGGANEQFF.

This clonotype showed up many times. The CDR3 DNA reads as TGTGCCAGCAGCAAGCCAGTAGCGGGAGTGGAAGAGACCCAGTACTTC. Protein: CASSKPVAGVEETQYF. The chain carries TRBV7-3 and TRBJ2-5, with TRBD2 identical over 9 bases. The V and J ends lost 5 bases and 3 bases, in that order; junction bases with no gene match: 10. The CDR3 is 16 amino acids. Germline CDR1 is SGHTA and CDR2 is FQGTGA.

The V and J genes are TRBV2 and TRBJ1-2, with 12 bases identical to TRBD1. Germline CDR1 SNHLY, CDR2 FYNNEI. The trim removed 6 bases at V and 4 bases at J, leaving 9 bases unmatched. CDR3 length: 16 residues. The CDR3 nucleotides are TGTGCCAGCAGGGGAAGGGACAGGGGGCGCGGCTATGGCTACACCTTC. Its protein is CASRGRDRGRGYGYTF. Using reference TRBV2 and TRBJ1-2 for the parts outside the CDR3, the full variable domain is EPEVTQTPSHQVTQMGQEVILRCVPISNHLYFYWYRQILGQKVEFLVSFYNNEISEKSEIFDDQFSVERPDGSNFTLKIRSTKLEDSAMYFCASRGRDRGRGYGYTFGSGTRLTVV.

There are many counts of this clonotype. The rearrangement links TRBV20-1 to TRBJ2-1, with TRBD2 identical over 7 bases. CDR1 and CDR2 (germline): DFQATT, SNEGSKA (reference sequence). Trimming at V came to 0 bases and at J to 6 bases, leaving 8 bases not matched to a gene. This CDR3 is 15 amino acids long. CDR3 bases: TGCAGTGCTAGAGATCGGGCGGGAGCCAGCAATGAGCAGTTCTTC. Residues: CSARDRAGASNEQFF.

The rearrangement uses TRBV20-1 and TRBJ2-1; 10 nucleotides agree with TRBD2. The CDR3 runs to 14 residues. In germline, CDR1 is DFQATT, CDR2 SNEGSKA (reference sequence). V shed 4 bases, J shed 6 bases, and the junction held 6 bases outside the gene matches. The CDR3 spells CSAIVAGGPNEQFF. CDR3 sequence (DNA): TGCAGTGCTATCGTAGCGGGAGGTCCCAATGAGCAGTTCTTC.

The CDR3 DNA reads TGTGCCAGTAGTATGTCCGTGTATAGCAATCAGCCCCAGCATTTT. This translates into CASSMSVYSNQPQHF. The genes are TRBV19 and TRBJ1-5; no reliable D call. Per the germline V gene, CDR1 is LNHDA and CDR2 is SQIVND (reference sequence). V was cut by 3 bases and J by 0 bases, with 9 bases left in between. The CDR3 is made up of 15 amino acids.

The chain carries TRBV28 and TRBJ1-6, with D unclear. Germline CDR1 is MDHEN and CDR2 is SYDVKM. The length of the CDR3 is 14 residues. Trimming stripped 7 bases from V and 6 bases from J, with 13 bases between. CDR3 nucleotides: TGTGCCAGCATGGAAGCGGTTGTTAATTCACCCCTCCACTTT. It codes for CASMEAVVNSPLHF. The whole variable domain, remainder taken from reference TRBV28 and TRBJ1-6, is DVKVTQSSRYLVKRTGEKVFLECVQDMDHENMFWYRQDPGLGLRLIYFSYDVKMKEKGDIPEGYSVSREKKERFSLILESASTNQTSMYLCASMEAVVNSPLHFGNGTRLTVT.

This clonotype has a count of ten or more. This chain joins TRBV13 and TRBJ2-5, with TRBD1 identical over 10 bases. Germline CDR1 PRHDT, CDR2 FYEKMQ (reference sequence). J lost 4 bases, V lost 5 bases, and 4 bases had no gene match. This CDR3 is built from 14 residues. The CDR3 spells CASSPWDRGETQYF. Written as DNA, the CDR3 is TGTGCCAGCAGCCCCTGGGACAGGGGAGAGACCCAGTACTTC.

This clonotype was observed many times. The rearrangement links TRBV3-1 to TRBJ1-5, with a weak D call TRBD1 (5 bases). CDR1 and CDR2 (germline): LGHDT, YNNKEL (reference sequence). V was shortened by 3 bases and J by 3 bases, with 9 bases between the two germline ends. This CDR3 is 14 amino acids long. CDR3 amino acids: CASSQGRYNQPQHF. CDR3 in DNA: TGTGCCAGCAGCCAGGGACGCTACAATCAGCCCCAGCATTTT.

This clonotype came up a few times. The chain couples TRBV28 to TRBJ2-2; TRBD1 matches at 10 bases. Germline V gives CDR1 MDHEN, CDR2 SYDVKM. With V trimmed by 6 bases and J by 6 bases, 10 bases remained unmatched. This CDR3 is built from 16 residues. CDR3 nucleotide sequence: TGTGCCAGCAGAAATTCCGGGACAGGGGCCGCCGGGGAGCTGTTTTTT. It is translated as CASRNSGTGAAGELFF. Based on the CDR3 plus reference TRBV28 and TRBJ2-2, the full variable domain is DVKVTQSSRYLVKRTGEKVFLECVQDMDHENMFWYRQDPGLGLRLIYFSYDVKMKEKGDIPEGYSVSREKKERFSLILESASTNQTSMYLCASRNSGTGAAGELFFGEGSRLTVL.

This clonotype was counted at least ten times. The chain couples TRBV28 to TRBJ2-1; D not resolved. The V end lost 2 bases, the J end lost 9 bases, and 8 bases lay between the germline ends. The CDR3 consists of 12 residues. From germline, CDR1 is MDHEN and CDR2 SYDVKM. The DNA for the CDR3 is TGTGCCAGCAGTTTAACCGCAAGTGAGCAGTTCTTC. Protein sequence: CASSLTASEQFF.

The J gene is TRBJ2-5, the V gene TRBV2; D is possibly TRBD2 (5 bases). Germline V gene lookup returns CDR1 SNHLY and CDR2 FYNNEI. CDR3 length: 13 residues. The V end lost 7 bases, the J end lost 5 bases, and 14 bases lay between the germline ends. CDR3 in amino acids: CASNYGSGETQYF. The DNA for the CDR3 is TGTGCCAGCAATTATGGCAGCGGCGAGACCCAGTACTTC.

This clonotype was seen ten or more times. This chain uses TRBV7-2 with TRBJ1-1; TRBD1 might be the D (6 bases). CDR1 is SGHTA and CDR2 is FQGNSA in the germline V gene. With 0 bases removed from V and 3 bases from J, the gap between germline ends came to 8 bases. The CDR3 loop spans 14 amino acids. The CDR3, as DNA: TGTGCCAGCAGCTTAGCGCAGGGGCACACTGAAGCTTTCTTT. Protein sequence: CASSLAQGHTEAFF.

This clonotype was picked up a small number of times. The gene calls are TRBV12-3 or TRBV12-4 and TRBJ2-1, with D uncertain. The CDR3 contains 11 residues. Trimming stripped 7 bases from V and 8 bases from J, with 9 bases between. The chain's CDR3 is CASTSLDEQFF. CDR3 nucleotide sequence: TGTGCCAGCACCTCCCTCGATGAGCAGTTCTTC.

The chain links TRBV2 to TRBJ2-1; D is perhaps TRBD2 (6 bases). The germline gives CDR1 SNHLY, CDR2 FYNNEI. This CDR3 contains 18 residues. Deletions cut 5 bases from V and 7 bases from J, with 27 bases between. For the CDR3, the DNA is TGTGCCAGCAGTCCCATAGGAGGAGGGCTAGCAGGAGGGAATGAGCAGTTCTTC. It is translated as CASSPIGGGLAGGNEQFF.